This TCR beta chain was sequenced for a study of shared clonotypes between healthy human individuals. An even split of each subset's genomic DNA across several immunoSEQ plates was performed. Unsorted PBMC DNA sequencing spanned ten immunoSEQ deep assay plates. Here immunoSEQ multiplex PCR was the method, and the copy in TCRdb shows in-frame clones only, minus some. The sample lists over 400,000 clones; 70% to 80% were seen once. Germline V gives CDR1 MDHEN, CDR2 SYDVKM. There are 16 residues in the CDR3. The V and J ends lost 3 bases and 0 bases, in that order; junction bases with no gene match: 6. This sequence was found in a woman aged 40 to 50 in good health. Some clones in this sample may be carry-over from other donors' samples. The chain uses TRBV28 and TRBJ2-3; 7 bases fit TRBD2. The material sequenced was PBMCs. Written as DNA, the CDR3 is TGTGCCAGCAGTTTTCGGCGGGACTACAGCACAGATACGCAGTATTTT. Translated: CASSFRRDYSTDTQYF. The complete variable domain, with remaining parts taken from reference TRBV28 and TRBJ2-3, reads DVKVTQSSRYLVKRTGEKVFLECVQDMDHENMFWYRQDPGLGLRLIYFSYDVKMKEKGDIPEGYSVSREKKERFSLILESASTNQTSMYLCASSFRRDYSTDTQYFGPGTRLTVL.